This T cell receptor beta chain was identified in a study of T cell responses to AZD1222 COVID-19 vaccine (dated by TCRdb to the early 2020s). Some background on the complete study: AZD1222 recipients given second doses at about 4 weeks or at about 12 weeks were pooled, since spike-specific TCR depth and breadth were not found to differ between the two schedules. A total of 230 or so trial participants underwent TCR sequencing, of whom 207 received two doses of AZD1222 and about 25 received two doses of the MenACWY control vaccine. Trial participants were enrolled by age into 18-55, 56-69 and 70-plus year subgroups, with about 150, 27 and 61 TCR-sequenced participants respectively. Study-level results and caveats: Reportedly, close to half of the unique spike-specific TCRs recognized epitopes lying outside the regions that are mutated in the B.1.351 and B.1.1.7 variants. Because no samples from the day 14 peak response were available, repertoires could be characterized only after the peak T cell response. Participants were mostly white British and included more females than males, and it was suggested by the authors that clonal diversity may have been underestimated. In the small 56-69-year group, the increase in depth fell short of significance, most likely because of low power. After two AZD1222 doses, both the breadth and the depth of spike-specific TCRs were significantly higher than at day 0 and than in MenACWY recipients. Only a handful of AZD1222 recipients were SARS-CoV-2 seropositive at baseline, limiting conclusions about previously exposed vaccinees. CD4 TCRs associated with the vaccine covered the entire spike protein, and the dominant responses were in regions 160-218 and 743-854.

Worth noting for this clone: Its recognized antigen is unknown. No quality values exist for individual bases; no much larger clone is one base distant. This sample also contains other DNA sequences that code for the same CDR3.

The time point label for this specimen denotes: baseline before first vaccination. The vaccinee samples were drawn from two UK trials, COV001 and COV002, one of which was a single-blind randomized controlled phase 2/3 trial testing AZD1222 (ChAdOx1 nCoV-19) in healthy adults. For TCRbeta chain sequencing, PBMC samples from trial participants were taken at day 0 and at day 28 after the second dose. Including cysteine and phenylalanine, the CDR3 has 15 amino acids. Only the CDR3 DNA stays, 45 bases, in frame from base 1. The junction shows trimming of 4 bases on V and 0 bases on J, plus 13 bases between the germline ends. CDR1 and CDR2 are drawn from the germline V gene (reference sequence): SGHNT, YYREEE. The CDR3 regions of human TCRbeta chains were analyzed by immunosequencing. Concerning the study's data processing: Repertoire TCRs were matched against a reference library of SARS-CoV-2-specific TCRs generated with the MIRA antigen-specificity platform. Breadth was defined as the fraction of unique TCRs that were SARS-CoV-2-associated. Depth was defined as the fraction of total T cells that were SARS-CoV-2-associated. Using the MIRA data, each spike-specific TCR was assigned both to the spike region to which the TCR was reactive and to a CD4 or CD8 class. Log10-transformed breadth and depth values were compared by one-way ANOVA with Sidak's multiple comparisons tests. This immuneACCESS table, as held by TCRdb, lists in-frame sequences with V and J called but not all clones. Of the missing ones, under half trace to an unresolved V gene in checked studies; the others have no known cause. D and trimming were read from the DNA, whereas the V and J calls and clone size are those reported in that table. The sample profile shows 100,000 to 150,000 clones; roughly 92% of them were found once. The ten biggest clones cover around 1.7% of the sample.

The TCR was taken from an adult in good health. This sample comprised peripheral blood, obtained on day 0 of AZD1222 vaccination. Recombination linked TRBV5-4 to TRBJ1-1; TRBD1 might be the D gene, on 6 matching bases. The CDR3 corresponds to CASSLGGGMNTEAFF. The nucleotide sequence is TGTGCCAGCAGCCTCGGGGGCGGAATGAACACTGAAGCTTTCTTT.